These T cell receptor beta chains were read from a single sample in a study of cytomegalovirus exposure and HLA in healthy donors. Only in-frame clones appear in the TCRdb table, and some are missing; sequencing was by immunoSEQ multiplex PCR. The sample includes roughly 120,000 clones, about 72% of them seen just once. The sample taken for sequencing was PBMCs. The source of these receptors is a man aged 45-65 years in good health and CMV-seropositive. The CDR3 runs from the conserved cysteine through the conserved F or W. D genes are given only for firm matches. Some rows have no size entry. The others give once, few or many, or a class for an expanded clone.

d_gene,j_gene,abundance,v_gene,CDR3aa,CDR3nt
.,TRBJ2-5,.,TRBV7-9,CASSVRDSTTIQETQYF,TGTGCCAGCAGCGTCCGGGACTCCACCACGATTCAAGAGACCCAGTACTTC
.,TRBJ1-1,.,TRBV5-1,CASSPMEETGTEAFF,TGCGCCAGCAGCCCCATGGAGGAGACGGGCACTGAAGCTTTCTTT
TRBD2,TRBJ2-7,.,TRBV7-6,CASSEGLAGADEQYF,TGTGCCAGCAGCGAAGGACTAGCGGGAGCAGACGAGCAGTACTTC
.,TRBJ2-1,.,TRBV10-1,CASSESASSSYNEQFF,TGCGCCAGCAGTGAGTCGGCTTCTAGCTCCTACAATGAGCAGTTCTTC
.,TRBJ1-1,.,TRBV10-2,CASSESGGNTEAFF,TGCGCCAGCAGTGAGTCGGGGGGGAACACTGAAGCTTTCTTT
.,TRBJ1-1,.,TRBV5-4,CASSSNTEAFF,TGTGCCAGCAGCTCTAACACTGAAGCTTTCTTT
.,TRBJ2-7,.,TRBV19,CASSTSVGLSSYEQYF,TGTGCCAGTAGTACTTCAGTGGGGCTTAGCTCCTACGAGCAGTACTTC
.,TRBJ1-2,.,TRBV5-5,CASSLEWGNYGYTF,TGTGCCAGCAGCTTGGAGTGGGGCAACTATGGCTACACCTTC
TRBD1,TRBJ2-7,.,TRBV28,CASKATGQSEQYF,TGTGCCAGCAAGGCGACAGGGCAGTCCGAGCAGTACTTC
.,TRBJ2-6,.,TRBV2,CASSGTPNEANVLTF,TGTGCCAGCAGTGGGACACCCAACGAGGCCAACGTCCTGACTTTC
.,TRBJ2-3,.,TRBV5-5,CASSNQGHTLGDTQYF,TGTGCCAGCAGCAACCAGGGACACACCTTGGGAGATACGCAGTATTTT
TRBD1,TRBJ1-4,few,TRBV6-5,CASSYSDRNEKLFF,TGTGCCAGCAGTTACTCGGACAGGAATGAAAAACTGTTTTTT
TRBD1,TRBJ1-2,.,TRBV7-9,CASSFRDRDYGYTF,TGTGCCAGCAGCTTCCGGGACAGAGACTATGGCTACACCTTC
.,TRBJ2-5,.,TRBV5-4,CASSYRTEQETQYF,TGTGCCAGCAGCTATAGGACAGAGCAAGAGACCCAGTACTTC